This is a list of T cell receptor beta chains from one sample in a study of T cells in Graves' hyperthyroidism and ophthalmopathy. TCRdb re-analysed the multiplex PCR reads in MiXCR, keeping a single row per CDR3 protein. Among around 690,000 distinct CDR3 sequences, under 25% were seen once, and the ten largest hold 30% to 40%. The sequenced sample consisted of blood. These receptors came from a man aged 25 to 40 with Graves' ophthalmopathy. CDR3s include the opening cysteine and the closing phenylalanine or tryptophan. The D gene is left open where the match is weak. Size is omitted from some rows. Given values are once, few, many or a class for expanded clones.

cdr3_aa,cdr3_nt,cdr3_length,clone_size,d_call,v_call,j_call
CASSFSGLGTEAFF,TGTGCCAGCAGTTTTTCGGGACTAGGCACTGAAGCTTTCTTT,14,many,.,TRBV27,TRBJ1-1
CSVEDSISGWVEQFF,TGCAGCGTTGAAGATAGTATTTCAGGGTGGGTTGAGCAGTTCTTC,15,.,.,TRBV29-1,TRBJ2-1
CASSINPFLNTEAFF,TGTGCCAGTAGTATAAATCCTTTCCTAAACACTGAAGCTTTCTTT,15,.,.,TRBV19,TRBJ1-1
CASSRTKNYYEQYF,TGTGCCAGCAGTCGGACGAAGAATTACTACGAGCAGTACTTC,14,.,.,TRBV6-7,TRBJ2-7
CASSEEDRSNSPLHF,TGTGCCAGCAGTGAAGAAGACAGGAGTAATTCACCCCTCCACTTT,15,.,.,TRBV6-1,TRBJ1-6
CASSIEGLAGVGNEQFF,TGTGCCAGTAGTATAGAGGGACTAGCGGGAGTCGGCAATGAGCAGTTCTTC,17,.,TRBD2,TRBV19,TRBJ2-1
CASSSRLGRRLRTYEQYF,TGTGCCAGTAGTTCCCGATTAGGCAGGAGACTTCGGACCTACGAGCAGTACTTC,18,.,.,TRBV19,TRBJ2-7
CSAGPRDRGQETQYF,TGCAGTGCTGGCCCCCGGGACAGGGGACAAGAGACCCAGTACTTC,15,.,TRBD1,TRBV20-1,TRBJ2-5
CASSFYRQGRYGYTF,TGTGCCAGCAGTTTCTATAGACAGGGCCGCTATGGCTACACCTTC,15,.,TRBD1,TRBV28,TRBJ1-2
CSARDRDLYGYTF,TGCAGTGCTAGAGATCGGGATCTCTATGGCTACACCTTC,13,few,.,TRBV20-1,TRBJ1-2
CASSLEGRPGYTF,TGCGCCAGCAGCTTAGAAGGACGGCCCGGCTACACCTTC,13,.,.,TRBV5-1,TRBJ1-2
CASSFDRVGDYGYTF,TGCGCCAGCAGCTTCGACAGGGTGGGGGACTATGGCTACACCTTC,15,.,TRBD1,TRBV5-1,TRBJ1-2
CASSQEGGETQYF,TGTGCCAGCAGCCAAGAAGGCGGGGAGACCCAGTACTTC,13,many,.,TRBV4-2,TRBJ2-5
CASSQYGNIQYF,TGCGCCAGCAGCCAATACGGAAACATTCAGTACTTC,12,few,.,TRBV4-3,TRBJ2-4
CASSGAGTDTQYF,TGTGCCAGCAGCGGGGCCGGCACAGATACGCAGTATTTT,13,few,.,TRBV7-3,TRBJ2-3
CASSSMDRNTEAFF,TGCGCCAGCAGCTCCATGGACAGGAACACTGAAGCTTTCTTT,14,.,.,TRBV5-1,TRBJ1-1
CAISDHRRYSGANVLTF,TGTGCCATCAGTGATCATCGAAGGTACTCTGGGGCCAACGTCCTGACTTTC,17,.,.,TRBV10-3,TRBJ2-6